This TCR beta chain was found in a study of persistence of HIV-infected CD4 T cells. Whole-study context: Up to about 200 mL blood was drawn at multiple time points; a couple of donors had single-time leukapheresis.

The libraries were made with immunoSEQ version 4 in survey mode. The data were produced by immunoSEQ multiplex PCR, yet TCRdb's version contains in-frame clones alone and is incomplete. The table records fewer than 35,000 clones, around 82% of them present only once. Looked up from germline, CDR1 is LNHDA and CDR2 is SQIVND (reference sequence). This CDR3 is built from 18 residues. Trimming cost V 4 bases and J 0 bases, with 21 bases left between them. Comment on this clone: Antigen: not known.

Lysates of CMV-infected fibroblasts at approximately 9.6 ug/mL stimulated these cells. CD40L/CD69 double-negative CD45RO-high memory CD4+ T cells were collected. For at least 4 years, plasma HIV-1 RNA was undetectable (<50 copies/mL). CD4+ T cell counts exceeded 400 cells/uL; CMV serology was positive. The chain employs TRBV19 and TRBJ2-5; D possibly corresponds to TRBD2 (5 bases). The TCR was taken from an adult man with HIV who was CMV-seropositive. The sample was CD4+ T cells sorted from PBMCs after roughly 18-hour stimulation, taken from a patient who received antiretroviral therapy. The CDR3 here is CASSKAVSPLGYQETQYF. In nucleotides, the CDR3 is TGTGCCAGTAGTAAAGCGGTTAGCCCGCTGGGGTACCAAGAGACCCAGTACTTC.